These 17 T cell receptor beta chains came from one sample sequenced in a study of post-analysis software for immune sequencing data. Study-wide results and caveats: Five TRBV segments appeared more often in patients than in controls, and TRBV5-6, TRBV5-1 and TRBV20-1 were among these.

No antigen has been assigned to these receptors. cDNA libraries for TCR beta contained unique molecular identifiers. Each CDR3 protein is one row after TCRdb ran MiXCR on the PCR reads. This sample has approximately 730,000 distinct CDR3 sequences, with roughly 27% found just once. Sequenced material: blood. The receptor source for this set is a girl aged 10 to 17 with multiple sclerosis.

The genes are TRBV10-3 and TRBJ1-1; D gene unclear. This CDR3 spans 17 amino acids. The germline gives CDR1 ENHRY, CDR2 SYGVKD. V was clipped by 0 bases and J by 0 bases, with 14 bases between them. CDR3 bases: TGTGCCATCAGTGAGTCGAAAGGGATTGGCATGAACACTGAAGCTTTCTTT. Its protein product is CAISESKGIGMNTEAFF.

This clonotype was observed at least ten times. J is TRBJ2-5 and V is TRBV10-3; 12 nucleotides line up with TRBD2. J lost 0 bases, V lost 6 bases, and 2 bases had no gene match. CDR1 ENHRY and CDR2 SYGVKD come from the germline V gene. The CDR3 is 15 amino acids. The CDR3 reads CAIRTSGGNQETQYF. CDR3 in DNA: TGTGCCATCAGGACTAGCGGGGGAAACCAAGAGACCCAGTACTTC.

This sequence joins TRBV4-1 and TRBJ1-6, with TRBD1 identical over 8 bases. Looked up from germline, CDR1 is MGHRA and CDR2 is YSYEKL. The CDR3 is 17 residues long. J lost 10 bases, V lost 0 bases, and 11 bases had no gene match. The CDR3 DNA reads TGCGCCAGCAGCCAAGAAGGAGGTGACAGGGGAAGGTCACCCCTCCACTTT. Translation gives CASSQEGGDRGRSPLHF.

This clonotype was counted ten times or more. The chain carries TRBV20-1 and TRBJ2-2; D remains ambiguous. CDR1 is DFQATT, CDR2 SNEGSKA, per germline (reference sequence). The CDR3 has 13 amino acids. The V and J ends lost 2 bases and 1 base respectively, with 5 bases between them. This chain's CDR3 is CSARLGNTGELFF. CDR3 DNA: TGCAGTGCTAGATTAGGGAACACCGGGGAGCTGTTTTTT.

This clonotype was counted only a few times. The rearrangement uses TRBV20-1 and TRBJ2-3, with D unclear. Trimming shortened V by 6 bases and J by 2 bases, and 9 bases separated the two germline ends. The CDR3 is 12 amino acids. The germline CDR1 and CDR2 sequences are DFQATT and SNEGSKA (reference sequence). CDR3 sequence: CSASGATDTQYF. CDR3 nucleotide sequence: TGCAGTGCCTCCGGCGCCACAGATACGCAGTATTTT.

For this clonotype: The missing conserved phenylalanine or tryptophan at the end of this CDR3 makes a read error likely. V is TRBV15 and J is TRBJ1-5; 7 positions agree with TRBD1. V was pared by 5 bases and J by 3 bases, with 7 bases of the junction left unmatched. The CDR3 spans 15 residues. The V gene's germline CDR1 is LNHNV and CDR2 YYDKDF (reference sequence). DNA of the CDR3: TGTGCCACCAGCGCCGAGGACAGGACCAATCAGCCCCAGCATGTT. Its protein is CATSAEDRTNQPQHV.

The chain combines TRBV10-3 with TRBJ2-7, with D possibly called TRBD1 or TRBD2 (5 bases each). The CDR3 spans 13 residues. The germline V and J ends were trimmed by 10 bases and 0 bases, with 13 bases remaining between them. Germline V CDR1 and CDR2: ENHRY, SYGVKD. Written as DNA, the CDR3 is TGTGCCACAGAGGGGATAAACTCCTACGAGCAGTACTTC. Protein sequence: CATEGINSYEQYF.

This clonotype was counted between two and nine times. J is TRBJ2-7 and V is TRBV20-1, with 7 bases that match TRBD2. Germline V gene data show CDR1 as DFQATT and CDR2 as SNEGSKA (reference sequence). The CDR3 loop spans 12 amino acids. In DNA form, the CDR3 reads TGCAGCGGGAGAGCTAGCGGCAACGAGCAGTACTTC. Its protein is CSGRASGNEQYF.

In this sample, this clonotype turned up a few times. The genes are TRBV7-2 and TRBJ2-1; tentative D call: TRBD1 (5 bases). The CDR3 loop spans 15 amino acids. Germline V gene sequence: CDR1 SGHTA, CDR2 FQGNSA. Trimming left V 7 bases short and J 5 bases short, with 18 bases between. CDR3 in amino acids: CASTSGQGPHNEQFF. The CDR3 DNA reads TGTGCCAGCACCTCCGGGCAGGGTCCCCACAATGAGCAGTTCTTC.

The J gene is TRBJ2-1, the V gene TRBV21-1; TRBD2, the table's D call, lacks a check against the DNA. TRBV21-1 is shown as a pseudogene. This CDR3 is built from 16 residues. In DNA, the CDR3 is TGTGCCAGCAGCAAATTCGGCCCTAGCGGGATCCATGAGCAGTTCTTC. It specifies CASSKFGPSGIHEQFF.

The chain combines TRBV20-1 with TRBJ1-2; TRBD1 agrees at 8 bases. The V gene's germline CDR1 is DFQATT and CDR2 SNEGSKA (reference sequence). The CDR3 sequence is 14 residues long. V gave up 6 bases and J gave up 8 bases; unmatched junction bases: 14. The CDR3 loop is CSARRAGGAAGYTF. CDR3 nucleotide sequence: TGCAGTGCCCGGAGGGCAGGGGGCGCGGCAGGCTACACCTTC.

J is TRBJ2-1 and V is TRBV12-3 or TRBV12-4, with TRBD1 identical over 8 bases. The CDR3 covers 16 residues. V shed 7 bases, J shed 6 bases, and the junction held 14 bases outside the gene matches. Written as DNA, the CDR3 is TGTGCCAGCACTCATCGGGGGACAGGTCGTTTCAATGAGCAGTTCTTC. It yields the protein CASTHRGTGRFNEQFF.

This clonotype was counted a few times. The rearrangement links TRBV4-3 to TRBJ2-1, with 8 positions matching TRBD1. The CDR3 consists of 15 residues. J gave up 6 bases and V 4 bases, and 8 bases lay outside the gene matches. CDR1 LGHNA and CDR2 YSLEER come from the germline V gene. CDR3 loop: CASSPDRESSNEQFF. The CDR3 DNA reads TGCGCCAGCAGCCCGGACAGGGAGAGTTCCAATGAGCAGTTCTTC.

This clonotype was counted only a few times. This chain connects TRBV11-2 to TRBJ2-3; TRBD2 is a possible D gene (5 bases). The CDR3 extends over 20 amino acids. Germline loops: CDR1 SGHAT, CDR2 FQNNGV. V lost 3 bases to trimming and J lost 0 bases, with 25 bases between them. This CDR3 is CASSFPTLTIPSASTDTQYF. Written as DNA, the CDR3 is TGTGCCAGCAGCTTCCCGACCCTGACTATCCCGAGTGCTAGCACAGATACGCAGTATTTT.

This clonotype has more than one count but fewer than ten. The J gene is TRBJ2-1, the V gene TRBV19; 11 nucleotides align to TRBD2. Trimming removed 7 bases from V and 3 bases from J; junction bases left unmatched: 5. The germline CDR1 and CDR2 sequences are LNHDA and SQIVND (reference sequence). The CDR3 loop spans 15 amino acids. This CDR3 is CASTATSGGYNEQFF. CDR3 bases: TGTGCCAGTACCGCCACTAGCGGGGGCTACAATGAGCAGTTCTTC.

This rearrangement joins TRBV6-5 to TRBJ1-1; 8 bases agree with TRBD1. V gave up 2 bases and J gave up 1 base; unmatched junction bases: 9. The germline V gene has CDR1 MNHEY and CDR2 SVGAGI. The CDR3 spans 17 residues. CDR3 in amino acids: CASSYLSTGDTNTEAFF. The CDR3 coding sequence is TGTGCCAGCAGTTACCTCTCGACAGGGGACACGAACACTGAAGCTTTCTTT.

The chain uses TRBV7-9 and TRBJ2-3, with D maybe TRBD2 (6 bases). V was cut by 5 bases and J by 8 bases, with 20 bases left in between. This CDR3 is built from 15 residues. The germline V gene has CDR1 SEHNR and CDR2 FQNEAQ (reference sequence). CDR3 sequence (DNA): TGTGCCAGCAGCGCCCGGGACTTACCAGTCGGTACGCAGTATTTT. Its translation is CASSARDLPVGTQYF. The full variable domain, rest sourced from reference TRBV7-9 and TRBJ2-3, is DTGVSQNPRHKITKRGQNVTFRCDPISEHNRLYWYRQTLGQGPEFLTYFQNEAQLEKSRLLSDRFSAERPKGSFSTLEIQRTEQGDSAMYLCASSARDLPVGTQYFGPGTRLTVL.